One sample yielded the 7 T cell receptor beta chains listed below, sequenced in a study of T cell repertoires in cytomegalovirus infection. TCRdb passed the reads through MiXCR, listing each CDR3 protein once. The sample has fewer than 350,000 distinct CDR3 sequences; around 9.5% are singletons. Material for sequencing was PBMCs. These receptor sequences come from a human donor in good health (CMV status not recorded). Some clones in this sample may be carry-over from other donors' samples.

At least ten counts were recorded for this clonotype. The chain uses TRBV7-2 and TRBJ2-1; D is possibly TRBD1 (5 bases). The CDR3 loop spans 12 amino acids. V was trimmed by 8 bases and J by 9 bases, leaving 14 bases between them. In germline, CDR1 is SGHTA, CDR2 FQGNSA. CDR3 bases: TGTGCCAGCGGGCGCAGGGAAACTGAGCAGTTCTTC. This gives the protein CASGRRETEQFF. The full variable domain, completed using reference TRBV7-2 and TRBJ2-1, is GAGVSQSPSNKVTEKGKDVELRCDPISGHTALYWYRQSLGQGLEFLIYFQGNSAPDKSGLPSDRFSAERTGGSVSTLTIQRTQQEDSAVYLCASGRRETEQFFGPGTRLTVL.

The chain recombines TRBV20-1 with TRBJ2-1, with D perhaps TRBD1 (5 bases). CDR3 length equals 14 residues. V shed 7 bases and J shed 0 bases, with 13 bases lying between them. Germline CDR1 reads DFQATT; CDR2 reads SNEGSKA (reference sequence). CDR3 bases: TGCAGTGTATCGGACATCAGCTCCTACAATGAGCAGTTCTTC. This sequence encodes CSVSDISSYNEQFF.

This clonotype has at least ten counts. The chain uses TRBV2 and TRBJ2-7; maybe TRBD1 (6 bases). The CDR3 consists of 12 residues. V lost 4 bases and J lost 6, with 10 bases in between. Germline CDR1 SNHLY, CDR2 FYNNEI. The CDR3 is CASSATRGEQYF. CDR3 DNA: TGTGCCAGCAGTGCCACCAGGGGCGAGCAGTACTTC.

The sample holds many counts of this clonotype. The chain recombines TRBV7-6 with TRBJ1-5; D may be TRBD1 (6 bases). Germline CDR1 SGHVS, CDR2 FNYEAQ. V lost 3 bases to trimming and J lost 6 bases, with 9 bases between them. The CDR3 is 13 amino acids. CDR3 DNA sequence: TGTGCCAGCAGCTTCGGACAGTCTCAGCCCCAGCATTTT. It yields the protein CASSFGQSQPQHF.

The chain recombines TRBV7-2 with TRBJ2-1; the D is unclear. Germline CDR1 reads SGHTA; CDR2 reads FQGNSA. There are 13 residues in the CDR3. V lost 4 bases to trimming and J lost 7 bases, with 11 bases between them. CDR3 in amino acids: CASSSSFGNEQFF. In DNA form, the CDR3 reads TGTGCCAGCAGCTCCTCCTTTGGAAATGAGCAGTTCTTC.

This clonotype was detected ten times or more. This rearrangement joins TRBV28 to TRBJ1-4; D call uncertain. The CDR3 extends over 12 amino acids. Germline V CDR1 and CDR2: MDHEN, SYDVKM. Trimming shortened V by 6 bases and J by 0 bases, and 2 bases separated the two germline ends. The CDR3 is CASRPTNEKLFF. The DNA of the CDR3 is TGTGCCAGCAGGCCAACTAATGAAAAACTGTTTTTT.

In its sample, this clonotype was seen a few times. The genes are TRBV12-3 or TRBV12-4 and TRBJ2-7; perhaps TRBD1 as D (6 bases). The V gene lost 0 bases and the J gene lost 4 bases, with 13 bases spanning the gap. The CDR3 runs to 15 residues. CDR3 nucleotide sequence: TGTGCCAGCAGTTTAGCAGGGGGTACAGGGTACGAGCAGTACTTC. Translation gives CASSLAGGTGYEQYF.